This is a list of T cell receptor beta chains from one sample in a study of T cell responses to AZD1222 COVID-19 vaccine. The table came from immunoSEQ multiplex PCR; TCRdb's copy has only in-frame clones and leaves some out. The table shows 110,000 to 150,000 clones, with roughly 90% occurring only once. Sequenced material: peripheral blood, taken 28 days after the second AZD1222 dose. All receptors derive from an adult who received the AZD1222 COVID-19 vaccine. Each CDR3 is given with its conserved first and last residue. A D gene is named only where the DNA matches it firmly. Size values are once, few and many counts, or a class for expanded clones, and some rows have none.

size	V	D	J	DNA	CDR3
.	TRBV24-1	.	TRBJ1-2	TGTGCCACCAGTGATCGAACAGTCTATGGCTACACCTTC	CATSDRTVYGYTF
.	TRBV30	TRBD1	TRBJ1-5	TGTGCCTGGAGTGGACTTAGTACAGGGGGCAATCAGCCCCAGCATTTT	CAWSGLSTGGNQPQHF
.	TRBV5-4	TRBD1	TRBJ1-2	TGTGCCACGGGGACAGGGAGCTACACCTTC	CATGTGSYTF
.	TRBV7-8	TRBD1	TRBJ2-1	TGTGCCAGCAGTCCCCACCGGGACAGGGGGAGGAATGAGCAGTTCTTC	CASSPHRDRGRNEQFF
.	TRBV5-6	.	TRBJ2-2	TGTGCCAGCAGCTTGGGGATGTCTCTATGGTCCGGGGAGCTGTTTTTT	CASSLGMSLWSGELFF
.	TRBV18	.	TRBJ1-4	TGTGCCAGCTCACCAAACAGCCCAACTAATGAAAAACTGTTTTTT	CASSPNSPTNEKLFF
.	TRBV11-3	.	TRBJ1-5	TGTGCCAGCAGCCCACCGGGACAAAATAGCAATCAGCCCCAGCATTTT	CASSPPGQNSNQPQHF
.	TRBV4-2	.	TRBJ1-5	TGTGCCAGCAGCCACCGCGGACAGAATCAGCCCCAGCATTTT	CASSHRGQNQPQHF
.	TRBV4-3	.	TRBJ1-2	TGCGCCAGCAGCCAAGGGAGGAGTGCCCGGTTTGGCTACACCTTC	CASSQGRSARFGYTF
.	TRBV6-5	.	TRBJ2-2	TGTGCCAGCAGTTACAAGGGGTACACCGGGGAGCTGTTTTTT	CASSYKGYTGELFF
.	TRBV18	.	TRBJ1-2	TGTGCCAGCTCAAGCCAAGGTAGTGCTAACTATGGCTACACCTTC	CASSSQGSANYGYTF
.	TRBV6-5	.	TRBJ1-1	TGTGCCAGCAGCCAACAGGACACTGAAGCTTTCTTT	CASSQQDTEAFF
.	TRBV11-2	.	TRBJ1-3	TGTGCCAGCAGCTTAGCTCGGGGGCCCGGAAACACCATATATTTT	CASSLARGPGNTIYF
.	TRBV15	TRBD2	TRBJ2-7	TGTGCCACCAGCAGAGGAGGTTATGGGACCGTCGGACTAGGGTACTACGAGCAGTACTTC	CATSRGGYGTVGLGYYEQYF
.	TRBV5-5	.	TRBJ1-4	TGTGCCAGCAGCTTGGCGGGACGGATTAATGAAAAACTGTTTTTT	CASSLAGRINEKLFF
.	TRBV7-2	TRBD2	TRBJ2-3	TGTGCCAGCAGCCCCCGACTAGCGGGAGGGACAGATACGCAGTATTTT	CASSPRLAGGTDTQYF
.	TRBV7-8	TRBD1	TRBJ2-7	TGTGCCAGCAGCTACGGGACAGGGTTAACCCGCGTCAACTCCTACGAGCAGTACTTC	CASSYGTGLTRVNSYEQYF
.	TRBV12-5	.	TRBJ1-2	TGTGCTAGTGGTTCCTCCAACCGCCTTTATGGCTACACCTTC	CASGSSNRLYGYTF
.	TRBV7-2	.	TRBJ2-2	TGTGCCAGCAGCTTACACCGCTTGAACACCGGGGAGCTGTTTTTT	CASSLHRLNTGELFF
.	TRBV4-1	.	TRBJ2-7	TGCGCCAGCAGCCAAGGGGCCTACGAGCAGTACTTC	CASSQGAYEQYF
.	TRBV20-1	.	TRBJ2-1	TGCAGTGCTAGTGTAAATTTGGATGAGCAGTTCTTC	CSASVNLDEQFF
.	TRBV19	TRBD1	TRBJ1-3	TGTGCCAGTAGTTTGGGGACAGCCTCTGGAAACACCATATATTTT	CASSLGTASGNTIYF
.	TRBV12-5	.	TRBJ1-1	TGTGCTAGTGGACTAGGGGCAGAAAAAGGTATAGCTTTCTTT	CASGLGAEKGIAFF
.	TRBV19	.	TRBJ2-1	TGTGCCAGTAGTATAGACCTTAGTAACGGCAATGAGCAGTTCTTC	CASSIDLSNGNEQFF
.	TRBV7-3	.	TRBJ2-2	TGTGCCAGCACCCTAGGGAACACCGGGGAGCTGTTTTTT	CASTLGNTGELFF
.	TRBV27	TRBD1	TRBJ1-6	TGTGCCACCAAGGACAGGGTAAATTCACCCCTCCACTTT	CATKDRVNSPLHF
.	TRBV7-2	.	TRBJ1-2	TGTGCCAGCAGCTTAGTGGTAGGGGAGGGCTACACCTTC	CASSLVVGEGYTF
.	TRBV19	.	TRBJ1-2	TGTGCCAGTAGTCGGAGAGTCGGGGGGCAGGGACACTATGGCTACACCTTC	CASSRRVGGQGHYGYTF
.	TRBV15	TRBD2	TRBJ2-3	TGTGCCACCAGCAGAGGCCCGGGACTAGCGGGAGGGCCCGCAGATACGCAGTATTTT	CATSRGPGLAGGPADTQYF
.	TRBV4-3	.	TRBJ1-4	TGCGCCAGCAGCCAAGGGTTGGATACAACTAATGAAAAACTGTTTTTT	CASSQGLDTTNEKLFF
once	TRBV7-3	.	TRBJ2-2	TGTGCCAGCAGCTTAACGTGGAGACTAGGCACCGGGGAGCTGTTTTTT	CASSLTWRLGTGELFF
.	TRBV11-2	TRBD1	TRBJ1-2	TGTGCCAGCAGCTCCAACCCGCAGGGGGCGGTCTATGGCTACACCTTC	CASSSNPQGAVYGYTF
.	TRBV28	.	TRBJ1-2	TGTGCCAGCAGTTTAAGTCTTGGGGACAGCTACACCTTC	CASSLSLGDSYTF
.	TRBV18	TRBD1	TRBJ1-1	TGTGCCAGCTCCACAGGGGTGAACACTGAAGCTTTCTTT	CASSTGVNTEAFF
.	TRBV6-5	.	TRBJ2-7	TGTGCCAGCAGTGACTCACTCCCCCGCGAGCAGTACTTC	CASSDSLPREQYF
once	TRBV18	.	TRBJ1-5	TGTGCCAGCTCACCGACGTACAGCAATCAGCCCCAGCATTTT	CASSPTYSNQPQHF
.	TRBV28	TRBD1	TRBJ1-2	TGTGCCAGCAGTTCTACGACAGGGATTAACTATGGCTACACCTTC	CASSSTTGINYGYTF
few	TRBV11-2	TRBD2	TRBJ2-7	TGTGCCAGCAGCTTAGGCGGGAGGGCCTACGAGCAGTACTTC	CASSLGGRAYEQYF
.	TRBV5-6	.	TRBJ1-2	TGTGCCAGCAGCTTGGGAACCGTGGGAGGAGCTGGCTACACCTTC	CASSLGTVGGAGYTF
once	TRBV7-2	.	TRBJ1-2	TGTGCCAGCAGCTTATCGGGACAACTCTCCGATGGCTACACCTTC	CASSLSGQLSDGYTF
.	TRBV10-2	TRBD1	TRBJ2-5	TGCGCCAGCAGTGGACAGGGGCGGGAGACCCAGTACTTC	CASSGQGRETQYF
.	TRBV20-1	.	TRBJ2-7	TGCAGTCCTGGACAGTCCTACGAGCAGTACTTC	CSPGQSYEQYF
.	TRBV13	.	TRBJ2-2	TGTGCCAGCAGCTTAGGGGTGACCGGGGAGCTGTTTTTT	CASSLGVTGELFF
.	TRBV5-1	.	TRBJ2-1	TGCGCCAGCAGCTCTTTTGATGAGCAGTTCTTC	CASSSFDEQFF
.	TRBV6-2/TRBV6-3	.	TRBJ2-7	TGTGCCAGCAGTTACCTACCGGGTCGTGGGGTACTCAACGAGCAGTACTTC	CASSYLPGRGVLNEQYF
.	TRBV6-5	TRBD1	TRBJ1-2	TGTGCCAGCAGTTACCCCGGACAGGGTGTCTATGGCTACACCTTC	CASSYPGQGVYGYTF
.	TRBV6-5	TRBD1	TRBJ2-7	TGTGCCAGCAGTTGGGACAGAAGAGCCTACGAGCAGTACTTC	CASSWDRRAYEQYF
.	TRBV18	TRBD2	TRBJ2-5	TGTGCCAGCTCACCGGCTCCCAGGAGGCTGGTAGAAGGACGGACTAGGGAGACCCAGTACTTC	CASSPAPRRLVEGRTRETQYF
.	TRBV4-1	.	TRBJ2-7	TGCGCCAGCAGCCGAGACCGGGCCCTGTCCTACGAGCAGTACTTC	CASSRDRALSYEQYF
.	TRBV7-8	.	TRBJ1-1	TGTGCCAGCAGCTTAGTTAGTGTGAACACTGAAGCTTTCTTT	CASSLVSVNTEAFF
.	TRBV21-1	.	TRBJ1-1	TGTGCCTGCCCCCTGGGACGATCGGTAGGGACTGAAGCTTTCTTT	CACPLGRSVGTEAFF
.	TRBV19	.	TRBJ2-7	TGTGCCAGTAGTAACAGGGTCGGAAGGTACGAGCAGTACTTC	CASSNRVGRYEQYF
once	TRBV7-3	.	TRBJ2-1	TGTGCCAGCAGCCAAGACTACTCTAGCTCCTACAATGAGCAGTTCTTC	CASSQDYSSSYNEQFF
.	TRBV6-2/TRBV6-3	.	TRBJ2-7	TGTGCCAGCAGCCCTCGACCCGGGCGGGGTACCCTTTCCTACGAGCAGTACTTC	CASSPRPGRGTLSYEQYF
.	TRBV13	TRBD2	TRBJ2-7	TGTGCCAGCAGCTTAGAGGCGGGAGTCACCTACGAGCAGTACTTC	CASSLEAGVTYEQYF